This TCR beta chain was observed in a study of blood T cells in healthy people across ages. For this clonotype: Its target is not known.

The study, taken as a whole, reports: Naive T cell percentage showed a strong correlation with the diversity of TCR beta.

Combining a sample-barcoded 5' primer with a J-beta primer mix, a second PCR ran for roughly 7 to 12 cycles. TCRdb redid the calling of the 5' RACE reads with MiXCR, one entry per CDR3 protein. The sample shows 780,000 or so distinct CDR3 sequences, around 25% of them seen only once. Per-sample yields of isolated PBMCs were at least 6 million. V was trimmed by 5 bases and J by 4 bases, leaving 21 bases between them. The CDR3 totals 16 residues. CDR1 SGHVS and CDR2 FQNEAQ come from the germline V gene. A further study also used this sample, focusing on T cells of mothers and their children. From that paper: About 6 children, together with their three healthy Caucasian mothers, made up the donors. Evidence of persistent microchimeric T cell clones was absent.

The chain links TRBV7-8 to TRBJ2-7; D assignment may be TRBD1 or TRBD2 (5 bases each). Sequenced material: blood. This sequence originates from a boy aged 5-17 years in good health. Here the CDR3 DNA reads TGTGCCAGCAGCCTCCAAGCAGGAGGACAATTTTACGAGCAGTACTTC. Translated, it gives CASSLQAGGQFYEQYF. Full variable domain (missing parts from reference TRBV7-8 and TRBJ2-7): GAGVSQSPRYKVAKRGQDVALRCDPISGHVSLFWYQQALGQGPEFLTYFQNEAQLDKSGLPSDRFFAERPEGSVSTLKIQRTQQEDSAVYLCASSLQAGGQFYEQYFGPGTRLTVT.